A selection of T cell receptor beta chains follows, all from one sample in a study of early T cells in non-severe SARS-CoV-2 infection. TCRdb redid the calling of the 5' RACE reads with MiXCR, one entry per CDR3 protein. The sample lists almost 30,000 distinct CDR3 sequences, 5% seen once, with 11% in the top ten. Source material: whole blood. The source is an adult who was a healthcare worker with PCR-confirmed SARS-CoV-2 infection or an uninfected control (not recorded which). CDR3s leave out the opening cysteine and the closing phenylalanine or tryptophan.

ASSPGLAGVNEQY	13	TRBV5-6	TRBJ2-7
ASSESSGGIYEQY	13	TRBV10-1	TRBJ2-7
ASSKEEANYGYT	12	TRBV21-1	TRBJ1-2
SVRDRGNTIY	10	TRBV29-1	TRBJ1-3
SVRHRSGNTIY	11	TRBV29-1	TRBJ1-3
ASSSPWGGRTDTQY	14	TRBV2	TRBJ2-3
ASSQYDSYEQY	11	TRBV4-3	TRBJ2-7
ASRRDRAQGYT	11	TRBV6-6	TRBJ1-2
ASSQSLAGQNEQF	13	TRBV2	TRBJ2-1
AWRGSPNYGYT	11	TRBV30	TRBJ1-2
ASSFGAGGTEAF	12	TRBV12-3/TRBV12-4	TRBJ1-1
SGGGQKTQY	9	TRBV29-1	TRBJ2-5
ATSRDRGNNEQF	12	TRBV15	TRBJ2-1
ASSSRTGNTEAF	12	TRBV7-2	TRBJ1-1
ASSVDSNSPIH	11	TRBV10-1	TRBJ1-6
ASSPLVTGGGEQY	13	TRBV10-2	TRBJ2-7
ASSYLGQGAYEQY	13	TRBV6-6	TRBJ2-7
SASYLAKNIQY	11	TRBV20-1	TRBJ2-4
ASSSGHRQGARAGANVLT	18	TRBV25-1	TRBJ2-6